What follows is one T cell receptor (beta chain) and its context. In the source study's methods: Researchers report that nucleated cell counts were estimated from reference gene primer amplification. The assay was immunoSEQ multiplex PCR, and TCRdb's table has in-frame clones only and misses some. V, J and clone size reflect that table, while D and trimming were determined from the DNA. Of 50,000 or so clones listed, 65% to 90% were seen once; the top ten hold approximately 27%. The sample comes from a study of blood T cell repertoires in COVID-19. On the study more broadly: Whether acute or convalescent, the COVID-19 samples came from the United States, Italy and Spain. Sample material is recorded as cDNA or gDNA derived from T cells, B-cell-depleted T cells, or PBMCs.

Sequenced material: peripheral blood. The receptor's source is a human donor in a cohort sampled during active COVID-19.

CDR3 residues: CAISETGQGKHSPLHF. CDR3 DNA sequence: TGTGCCATCAGTGAGACAGGACAGGGAAAGCATTCACCCCTCCACTTT. The chain has TRBV10-3 and TRBJ1-6; 8 bases line up with TRBD1. With 2 bases clipped from V and 8 bases from J, the junction kept 8 bases outside the gene matches. The CDR3 spans 16 residues. Germline values: CDR1 ENHRY, CDR2 SYGVKD.